Listed below are T cell receptor beta chains from one sample, sequenced in a study of high-grade serous ovarian cancer treatment subgroups. Here immunoSEQ multiplex PCR was the method, and the copy in TCRdb shows in-frame clones only, minus some. The data contain about 5,000 clones, 60% to 85% of them singletons. The sample was tumor tissue. The receptors here all came from a human donor with high-grade serous ovarian cancer. Both conserved end residues are part of each CDR3. A D gene is named only where the DNA matches it firmly. Clone size is stated in some rows and not others, as once, few, many or a class when expanded.

>.|.|TRBJ2-5|TRBV6-1
CASRLGSGTQYF
TGTGCCAGCAGGTTGGGGTCGGGGACCCAGTACTTC
>TRBD2|.|TRBJ2-7|TRBV7-2
CASSLGRVGRGYEQYF
TGTGCCAGCAGCCTAGGCCGTGTGGGGAGGGGTTACGAGCAGTACTTC
>TRBD1|.|TRBJ2-3|TRBV7-9
CASSFPGQSSTDTQYF
TGTGCCAGCAGCTTCCCGGGACAGAGCAGCACAGATACGCAGTATTTT
>TRBD2|.|TRBJ2-7|TRBV9
CASSVGGGGAYEQYF
TGTGCCAGCAGCGTAGGGGGGGGAGGGGCCTACGAGCAGTACTTC
>.|few|TRBJ1-4|TRBV4-2
CASSQELGRKNEKLFF
TGTGCCAGCAGCCAAGAATTAGGGAGGAAAAATGAAAAACTGTTTTTT
>TRBD1|.|TRBJ1-1|TRBV5-1
CASSLEAGGPTEAFF
TGCGCCAGCAGCTTGGAGGCAGGGGGACCCACTGAAGCTTTCTTT
>.|.|TRBJ2-7|TRBV7-2
CASSPRQPSYEQYF
TGTGCCAGCAGCCCAAGGCAGCCTTCCTACGAGCAGTACTTC
>.|.|TRBJ2-3|TRBV6-6
CASIPNPTDTQYF
TGTGCCAGCATCCCTAACCCCACAGATACGCAGTATTTT
>.|.|TRBJ2-5|TRBV9
CASSVAVGGLQETQYF
TGTGCCAGCAGCGTAGCTGTCGGGGGGCTCCAAGAGACCCAGTACTTC
>.|.|TRBJ1-6|TRBV4-2
CASSQGTDSPLHF
TGTGCCAGCAGCCAAGGGACAGACTCACCCCTCCACTTT
>.|.|TRBJ2-7|TRBV19
CASSGTSTTYEQYF
TGTGCCAGTAGTGGCACCTCAACCACCTACGAGCAGTACTTC
>.|once|TRBJ2-3|TRBV6-1
CASSSGLGFRYF
TGTGCCAGCAGTTCCGGACTCGGCTTCAGGTATTTT
>TRBD2|once|TRBJ2-5|TRBV4-1
CASSQHLKTGGQETQYF
TGCGCCAGCAGCCAACACTTAAAAACGGGGGGCCAAGAGACCCAGTACTTC
>TRBD1|.|TRBJ2-4|TRBV5-1
CASSWDSHKNIQYF
TGCGCCAGCAGCTGGGACAGTCACAAAAACATTCAGTACTTC
>.|.|TRBJ2-2|TRBV11-3
CASSLVDTGELFF
TGTGCCAGCAGCTTAGTGGACACCGGGGAGCTGTTTTTT
>TRBD1|.|TRBJ2-3|TRBV27
CASSPTGWTDTQYF
TGTGCCAGCAGTCCGACAGGGTGGACGGATACGCAGTATTTT
>.|.|TRBJ2-3|TRBV7-2
CASSLGQGPTDTQYF
TGTGCCAGCAGCTTAGGGCAGGGACCCACAGATACGCAGTATTTT
>.|.|TRBJ2-2|TRBV7-9
CASSLAFQNTGELFF
TGTGCCAGCAGCTTAGCGTTCCAGAACACCGGGGAGCTGTTTTTT
>.|.|TRBJ2-1|TRBV18
CASSLAGTNEQFF
TGTGCCAGCTCACTGGCGGGAACTAATGAGCAGTTCTTC
>TRBD2|.|TRBJ2-5|TRBV28
CASSWRLAGGETQYF
TGTGCCAGCAGTTGGAGACTAGCGGGGGGAGAGACCCAGTACTTC
>.|once|TRBJ1-1|TRBV18
CASSPPMSAEAFF
TGTGCCAGCTCACCACCGATGAGCGCTGAAGCTTTCTTT
>TRBD1|.|TRBJ2-7|TRBV5-6
CASSWDRGYEQYF
TGTGCCAGCAGCTGGGACAGGGGTTACGAGCAGTACTTC
>TRBD2|.|TRBJ2-1|TRBV6-4
CASSPSGGASNEQFF
TGTGCCAGCAGTCCCAGCGGGGGGGCTAGCAATGAGCAGTTCTTC
>TRBD2|.|TRBJ2-1|TRBV28
CASILTSGAGEQFF
TGTGCCAGCATTTTGACAAGCGGGGCGGGCGAGCAGTTCTTC
>.|.|TRBJ1-1|TRBV5-1
CASSLRSVTNTEAFF
TGCGCCAGCAGCTTGAGGTCAGTAACGAACACTGAAGCTTTCTTT
>.|.|TRBJ2-5|TRBV7-9
CASSPERPRTAAQETQYF
TGTGCCAGCAGCCCCGAGCGGCCTAGGACAGCAGCACAAGAGACCCAGTACTTC
>.|.|TRBJ2-1|TRBV21-1
CASSKASGEQFF
TGTGCCAGCAGCAAAGCGAGCGGAGAGCAGTTCTTC
>.|.|TRBJ1-4|TRBV6-5
CASSYSNGGKLFF
TGTGCCAGCAGTTACTCGAATGGAGGAAAACTGTTTTTT
>.|.|TRBJ2-2|TRBV28
CASSLRQNTGELFF
TGTGCCAGCAGTCTGCGCCAGAACACCGGGGAGCTGTTTTTT
>TRBD1|.|TRBJ2-2|TRBV19
CASTTAGQGGLFF
TGTGCCAGTACCACAGCCGGACAGGGAGGGCTGTTTTTT
>TRBD1|few|TRBJ2-6|TRBV5-6
CASSWGQAQLSGANVLTF
TGTGCCAGCAGCTGGGGACAGGCCCAACTCTCTGGGGCCAACGTCCTGACTTTC
>.|.|TRBJ2-5|TRBV28
CASSPTSTLQETQYF
TGTGCCAGCAGTCCCACTAGCACCCTTCAAGAGACCCAGTACTTC
>.|.|TRBJ2-7|TRBV18
CASSPGASYEQYF
TGTGCCAGCTCACCGGGTGCCTCCTACGAGCAGTACTTC
>TRBD1|.|TRBJ2-7|TRBV28
CASSPLRGTGILTYEQYF
TGTGCCAGCAGTCCCTTACGGGGGACAGGGATATTAACCTACGAGCAGTACTTC
>.|.|TRBJ2-5|TRBV5-8
CASSFRVGGETQYF
TGTGCCAGCAGCTTTCGGGTGGGCGGTGAGACCCAGTACTTC
>TRBD1|.|TRBJ2-2|TRBV15
CATSRERTGTGKSGNTGELFF
TGTGCCACCAGCAGAGAGCGAACCGGGACAGGGAAATCGGGAAACACCGGGGAGCTGTTTTTT
>.|.|TRBJ2-1|TRBV6-1
CASRTRETPYNEQFF
TGTGCCAGCAGGACGAGAGAAACCCCCTACAATGAGCAGTTCTTC
>.|.|TRBJ1-1|TRBV27
CASSLGRTNPTEAFF
TGTGCCAGCAGTTTAGGCAGGACCAATCCCACTGAAGCTTTCTTT
>.|.|TRBJ1-1|TRBV10-3
CAIKGTSNTEAFF
TGTGCCATCAAAGGGACATCGAACACTGAAGCTTTCTTT
>.|.|TRBJ2-1|TRBV7-7
CASSLGVGTYNEQFF
TGTGCCAGCAGCTTAGGGGTAGGCACCTACAATGAGCAGTTCTTC
>.|.|TRBJ2-5|TRBV7-9
CASSTNGGRRETQYF
TGTGCCAGCAGCACTAATGGGGGTAGGAGAGAGACCCAGTACTTC
>.|.|TRBJ2-1|TRBV4-2
CASSQFSGTTYNEQFF
TGTGCCAGCAGCCAATTCTCAGGTACTACCTACAATGAGCAGTTCTTC
>.|.|TRBJ1-6|TRBV30
CAWTVGQYNSPLHF
TGTGCCTGGACCGTCGGACAGTATAATTCACCCCTCCACTTT
>.|few|TRBJ2-6|TRBV15
CATSELWREGANVLTF
TGTGCCACCAGCGAGTTATGGAGAGAAGGGGCCAACGTCCTGACTTTC
>TRBD1|.|TRBJ1-1|TRBV28
CASSWGTANTEAFF
TGTGCCAGCAGTTGGGGGACAGCGAACACTGAAGCTTTCTTT
>.|once|TRBJ2-3|TRBV6-4
CASSDGGLPTDTQYF
TGTGCCAGCAGTGACGGGGGACTCCCCACAGATACGCAGTATTTT
>.|.|TRBJ2-2|TRBV5-1
CASSSQWTEQGGELFF
TGCGCCAGCAGCTCCCAGTGGACAGAGCAGGGCGGGGAGCTGTTTTTT
>.|.|TRBJ2-7|TRBV7-2
CASSRAAGGVHEQYF
TGTGCCAGCAGCCGAGCCGCGGGTGGTGTCCACGAGCAGTACTTC
>.|.|TRBJ2-2|TRBV27
CASSLFPGTGELFF
TGTGCCAGCAGTTTATTCCCGGGCACCGGGGAGCTGTTTTTT
>TRBD2|.|TRBJ2-5|TRBV9
CASSVGNGGGQETQYF
TGTGCCAGCAGCGTAGGGAACGGGGGGGGCCAAGAGACCCAGTACTTC